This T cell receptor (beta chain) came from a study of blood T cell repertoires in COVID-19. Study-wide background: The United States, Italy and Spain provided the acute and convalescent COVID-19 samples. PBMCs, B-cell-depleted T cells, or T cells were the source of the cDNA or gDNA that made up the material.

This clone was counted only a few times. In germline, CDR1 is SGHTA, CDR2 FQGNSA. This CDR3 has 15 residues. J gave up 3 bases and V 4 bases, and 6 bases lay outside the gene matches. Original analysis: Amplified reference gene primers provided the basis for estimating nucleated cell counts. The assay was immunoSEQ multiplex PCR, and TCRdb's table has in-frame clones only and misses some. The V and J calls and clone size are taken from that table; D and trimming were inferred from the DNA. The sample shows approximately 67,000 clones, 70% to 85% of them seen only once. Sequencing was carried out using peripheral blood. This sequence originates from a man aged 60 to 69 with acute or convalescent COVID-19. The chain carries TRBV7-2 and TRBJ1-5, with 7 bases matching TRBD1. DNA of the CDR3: TGTGCCAGCAGCTCGTACACAGGGGACAATCAGCCCCAGCATTTT. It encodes CASSSYTGDNQPQHF. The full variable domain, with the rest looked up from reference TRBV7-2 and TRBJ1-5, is GAGVSQSPSNKVTEKGKDVELRCDPISGHTALYWYRQSLGQGLEFLIYFQGNSAPDKSGLPSDRFSAERTGGSVSTLTIQRTQQEDSAVYLCASSSYTGDNQPQHFGDGTRLSIL.